The 23 T cell receptor beta chains given below trace back to one sample, sequenced in a study of blood T cells in healthy people across ages. A second PCR, run for roughly 7 to 11 cycles, used a sample-barcoded 5' primer plus a J-beta primer mix. TCRdb passed the 5' RACE reads through MiXCR, listing each CDR3 protein once. The sample shows over 950,000 distinct CDR3 sequences, roughly two fifths of them seen only once. The sequencing input was blood. The receptor set was obtained from a man between 18 and 29 years old in good health.

This sequence joins TRBV14 and TRBJ2-3, with D perhaps matching TRBD1 (6 bases). Trimming removed 0 bases at V and 3 bases at J, with 10 bases between. Germline-derived CDR1 and CDR2 are SGHDN and FVKESK. The CDR3 has 15 residues. The CDR3 protein is CASSQEHRATDTQYF. CDR3 in DNA: TGTGCCAGCAGCCAAGAGCACAGGGCTACAGATACGCAGTATTTT.

This chain joins TRBV5-1 and TRBJ1-1, with 7 bases matching TRBD1. Unmatched junction bases numbered 10, after V lost 0 bases and J lost 5 bases. In germline, CDR1 is SGHRS, CDR2 YFSETQ. CDR3 length: 16 residues. CDR3 nucleotides: TGCGCCAGCAGCTTGGGACAGGGAGTAGGATCGACTGAAGCTTTCTTT. The encoded protein is CASSLGQGVGSTEAFF.

This chain links TRBV6-6 with TRBJ1-1; 8 bases map to TRBD1. This CDR3 has 16 residues. J lost 7 bases, V lost 0 bases, and 10 bases had no gene match. Per the germline V gene, CDR1 is MNHNY and CDR2 is SVGAGI (reference sequence). As DNA, the CDR3 is TGTGCCAGCAGTTACTCAGGACAGGGTCCTTTAAGTGAAGCTTTCTTT. Amino acid sequence: CASSYSGQGPLSEAFF.

This chain uses TRBV10-3 with TRBJ1-2, with TRBD1 matching 7 bases. The CDR3 runs to 14 residues. V shed 8 bases, J shed 0 bases, and the junction held 6 bases outside the gene matches. Looked up from germline, CDR1 is ENHRY and CDR2 is SYGVKD. The CDR3 sequence is CAIGTARSNYGYTF. Here the CDR3 DNA reads TGTGCCATCGGGACAGCCCGCTCTAACTATGGCTACACCTTC.

This clonotype came up a few times. CDR3 nucleotide sequence: TGTGCCAGCAGCTTCGGGGCCAGGGAAGCTTTCTTT. Encoded protein: CASSFGAREAFF. The genes are TRBV7-9 and TRBJ1-1, with D perhaps matching TRBD1 (5 bases). Looked up from germline, CDR1 is SEHNR and CDR2 is FQNEAQ (reference sequence). The CDR3 contains 12 residues. The V end was cut by 3 bases, the J end by 8 bases, with 10 bases between.

The chain is built from TRBV9 and TRBJ2-1; D uncertain. TRBJ2-7 explains the end of the DNA better; the J call may be wrong. The CDR3 has 15 residues. Germline CDR1 and CDR2: SGDLS and YYNGEE. The CDR3 nucleotides read TGTGCCAGCAGCGTAGGATCCAGCGCCTACAATGAGCAGTACTTC. Translating gives CASSVGSSAYNEQYF.

The chain links TRBV6-5 to TRBJ1-1; TRBD1 agrees at 9 bases. V shed 5 bases and J 1 base; nucleotides not matched to a gene: 5. There are 15 residues in the CDR3. Germline V gene sequence: CDR1 MNHEY, CDR2 SVGAGI. For the CDR3, the DNA is TGTGCCAGCAGTGCAAACAGGGGGCGGAACACTGAAGCTTTCTTT. Protein sequence: CASSANRGRNTEAFF.

This clonotype has just a few counts. V is TRBV7-9 and J is TRBJ2-3; D unclear. V lost 1 base and J 4 bases, leaving 9 bases between the germline ends. The CDR3 runs 14 residues. Germline-derived CDR1 and CDR2 are SEHNR and FQNEAQ (reference sequence). The CDR3 loop is CASSLGGAPDTQYF. The CDR3 DNA follows: TGTGCCAGCAGCTTAGGCGGTGCTCCAGATACGCAGTATTTT.

The sample holds a few counts of this clonotype. V usage is TRBV25-1 and J usage is TRBJ2-1; either TRBD1 or TRBD2 may fit D (6 bases each). The V end was cut by 2 bases, the J end by 0 bases, with 17 bases between. Germline CDR1 is MGHDK and CDR2 is SYGVNS. The CDR3 loop spans 18 amino acids. The DNA of the CDR3 is TGTGCCAGCAGTGAACGTAAAACGGGGGCGACCTCCTACAATGAGCAGTTCTTC. This encodes CASSERKTGATSYNEQFF. Full variable domain (remainder filled in from reference TRBV25-1 and TRBJ2-1): EADIYQTPRYLVIGTGKKITLECSQTMGHDKMYWYQQDPGMELHLIHYSYGVNSTEKGDLSSESTVSRIRTEHFPLTLESARPSHTSQYLCASSERKTGATSYNEQFFGPGTRLTVL.

The chain carries TRBV24-1 and TRBJ2-1; 8 nucleotides agree with TRBD1. The CDR3 has 16 amino acids. Trimming at V came to 5 bases and at J to 9 bases, leaving 14 bases not matched to a gene. Germline CDR1 KGHDR, CDR2 SFDVKD. CDR3: CATSAATGEVGGEQFF. The CDR3 DNA is TGTGCCACCAGTGCCGCGACAGGGGAGGTCGGTGGTGAGCAGTTCTTC.

The table lists this clonotype with a few counts. The gene calls are TRBV4-2 and TRBJ2-7; maybe TRBD2 (5 bases). The CDR3 consists of 18 residues. Trimming left V 0 bases short and J 7 bases short, with 25 bases between. CDR1 and CDR2 from the germline V gene are LGHNA and YNFKEQ. CDR3 amino acids: CASSQEWRVALLGNEQYF. The CDR3 nucleotides read TGTGCCAGCAGCCAAGAGTGGCGGGTAGCGCTGTTAGGCAATGAGCAGTACTTC.

In DNA, the CDR3 is TGCAGTGCTAAAGGCGGGGGTAGCAATCAGCCCCAGCATTTT. It encodes CSAKGGGSNQPQHF. This chain links TRBV20-1 with TRBJ1-5, with a tentative D call TRBD1 (5 bases). CDR3 size: 14 residues. The V and J ends lost 4 bases and 0 bases respectively, with 10 bases between them. The germline V gene encodes CDR1 DFQATT and CDR2 SNEGSKA (reference sequence).

This clonotype was observed a handful of times. V gene TRBV3-1 combines with J gene TRBJ2-3; the match to TRBD1 covers 9 bases. The junction had 9 bases not matched to a gene; V was cut back by 4 bases and J by 4 bases. The CDR3 is 16 residues long. From germline, CDR1 is LGHDT and CDR2 YNNKEL (reference sequence). CDR3 sequence reads: CASSPRDRDGADTQYF. CDR3 bases: TGTGCCAGCAGCCCGCGGGACAGGGATGGGGCAGATACGCAGTATTTT.

The chain carries TRBV6-6 and TRBJ1-4, with D tentatively TRBD1 (5 bases). The CDR3 covers 15 residues. Germline assignment: CDR1 MNHNY and CDR2 SVGAGI (reference sequence). Trimming took off 11 bases at V and 3 bases at J, with 19 bases between the two ends. DNA of the CDR3: TGTGCCGCCAGCGTGGAGGGGAGGGCTAATGAAAAACTGTTTTTT. This sequence encodes CAASVEGRANEKLFF.

This clonotype was found a few times. This rearrangement joins TRBV20-1 to TRBJ1-5; 9 bases are shared with TRBD1. Trimming at V came to 6 bases and at J to 3 bases, leaving 9 bases not matched to a gene. The germline V gene encodes CDR1 DFQATT and CDR2 SNEGSKA (reference sequence). The CDR3 has 15 amino acids. The CDR3 bases are TGCAGTGCAAGGGACAGGGAGGAGCACAATCAGCCCCAGCATTTT. This sequence encodes CSARDREEHNQPQHF.

V usage is TRBV20-1 and J usage is TRBJ1-1, with unresolved D. The germline V gene has CDR1 DFQATT and CDR2 SNEGSKA (reference sequence). The CDR3 spans 8 residues. Trimming stripped 6 bases from V and 7 bases from J, with 3 bases between. The CDR3 nucleotides read TGCAGTGCGAATGAAGCTTTCTTT. Translating gives CSANEAFF.

In its sample, this clonotype was seen a few times. The rearrangement uses TRBV27 and TRBJ2-7; a weak D match, TRBD1 (6 bases). The CDR3 runs 17 residues. Germline CDR1 is MNHEY and CDR2 is SMNVEV (reference sequence). The V end was cut by 0 bases, the J end by 4 bases, with 19 bases between. The CDR3 DNA reads as TGTGCCAGCAGTTTATCGCTCAGGACAGAACCCCGGTACGAGCAGTACTTC. Its translation is CASSLSLRTEPRYEQYF.

A remark on this clonotype: At one end, the junction sequence differs from germline, possibly due to a read error. V is TRBV9 and J is TRBJ1-2; D gene unclear. The germline gives CDR1 SGDLS, CDR2 YYNGEE. The CDR3 extends over 14 amino acids. CDR3 sequence reads: CASSPAPAFYGHTF. The CDR3 nucleotides read TGTGCCAGCAGCCCCGCCCCAGCTTTCTATGGCCACACCTTC. The full variable domain, in which reference TRBV9 and TRBJ1-2 provide the parts outside the CDR3, is DSGVTQTPKHLITATGQRVTLRCSPRSGDLSVYWYQQSLDQGLQFLIQYYNGEERAKGNILERFSAQQFPDLHSELNLSSLELGDSALYFCASSPAPAFYGHTFGSGTRLTVV.

This clonotype was seen only a few times. This sequence joins TRBV15 and TRBJ2-1; D call uncertain. Trimming took 8 bases from V and 5 from J, leaving 10 bases between them. The CDR3 spans 12 residues. Germline CDR1 is LNHNV and CDR2 is YYDKDF (reference sequence). CDR3 residues: CATSTHHNEQFF. The CDR3 region has the DNA TGTGCCACCTCGACTCATCACAATGAGCAGTTCTTC.

The gene calls are TRBV6-2 or TRBV6-3 and TRBJ2-5; no firm D call. V shed 2 bases and J shed 4 bases, with 5 bases lying between them. There are 12 residues in the CDR3. Germline V gene sequence: CDR1 MNHEY, CDR2 SVGEGT. In DNA, the CDR3 is TGTGCCAGCAGTTACGGACGAGAGACCCAGTACTTC. Translated: CASSYGRETQYF.

The chain is built from TRBV12-3 or TRBV12-4 and TRBJ2-5, with no clear D. V lost 7 bases, J lost 2 bases, and 14 bases lay in between. This CDR3 has 14 residues. This CDR3 reads CASTSLRLQETQYF. CDR3 sequence (DNA): TGTGCCAGCACCTCTCTCAGGTTGCAAGAGACCCAGTACTTC.

CDR3 loop: CASSETGSRNEQFF. Written as DNA, the CDR3 is TGTGCCAGCAGTGAGACAGGGTCCCGCAATGAGCAGTTCTTC. J is TRBJ2-1 and V is TRBV25-1; TRBD1 matches at 7 bases. CDR3 length equals 14 residues. CDR1 is MGHDK and CDR2 is SYGVNS in the germline V gene. Trimming at V came to 3 bases and at J to 6 bases, leaving 5 bases not matched to a gene.

The chain joins TRBV3-1 to TRBJ2-2; D gene uncertain. The CDR3 spans 15 residues. Germline V gene lookup returns CDR1 LGHDT and CDR2 YNNKEL (reference sequence). V was cut by 4 bases and J by 2 bases, with 11 bases left in between. The CDR3 here is CASSPRVVNTGELFF. Here the CDR3 DNA reads TGTGCCAGCAGCCCACGGGTAGTTAACACCGGGGAGCTGTTTTTT.